The 26 T cell receptor beta chains listed next were all sequenced from one sample in a study of blood T cells in healthy people across ages. A second about 7 to 11 cycle PCR used barcoded and J-beta primers. MiXCR, applied by TCRdb to the 5' RACE reads, yields one record per CDR3 protein. This sample has more than 650,000 distinct CDR3 sequences; about 24% occur once, and the top ten carry 22%. The sample comprised blood. The receptor set was obtained from a man between 65 and 85 years old in good health.

This clonotype was observed a handful of times. The rearrangement joins TRBV5-1 to TRBJ1-2, with a weak D call TRBD1 (5 bases). CDR3 length: 13 amino acids. The ends were cut back, 0 bases at V and 7 bases at J, with 10 bases in the middle. Germline lookup yields CDR1 SGHRS and CDR2 YFSETQ. The CDR3 region has the DNA TGCGCCAGCAGCTTGGTAGGGGAGGCTGGCTACACCTTC. It yields the protein CASSLVGEAGYTF.

This chain joins TRBV6-5 and TRBJ2-1, with TRBD1 matching over 7 bases. Per the germline V gene, CDR1 is MNHEY and CDR2 is SVGAGI. The CDR3 covers 13 residues. Trimming took 6 bases from V and 6 from J; bases not matched to a gene: 5. CDR3 in amino acids: CASSRGQFNEQFF. The CDR3 DNA is TGTGCCAGCAGCCGGGGACAGTTCAATGAGCAGTTCTTC.

Note on this clonotype: At one end the junction does not follow the germline gene, possibly because of a read error. The chain combines TRBV5-1 with TRBJ1-2; weak D call: TRBD1 (5 bases). Germline CDR1 and CDR2: SGHRS and YFSETQ. The CDR3 spans 13 residues. CDR3 in amino acids: CARSLQGWNGYTF. The CDR3 nucleotides are TGCGCCAGAAGCTTGCAGGGTTGGAATGGCTACACCTTC.

The chain recombines TRBV3-1 with TRBJ2-7, with 7 bases lining up with TRBD2. The DNA end favors TRBJ2-1, so the J call may be wrong. CDR1 is LGHDT, CDR2 YNNKEL, per germline (reference sequence). This CDR3 contains 16 residues. DNA for the CDR3: TGTGCCAGCAGCCCCGAGCTAGCGGCGATTTACAATGAGCAGTTCTTC. The encoded protein is CASSPELAAIYNEQFF.

This clonotype was seen only a few times. The genes are TRBV4-3 and TRBJ2-7, with TRBD1 as a possible D gene (5 bases). The CDR3 extends over 16 amino acids. Germline CDR1 and CDR2: LGHNA and YSLEER. Trimming stripped 3 bases from V and 2 bases from J, with 17 bases between. The CDR3 DNA is TGCGCCAGCAGCCACCCTGGCGAACAGGATCCCTACGAGCAGTACGTC. Translation: CASSHPGEQDPYEQYV.

This CDR3 reads CSVRRGHEQFF. CDR3 nucleotide sequence: TGCAGCGTTCGGCGGGGTCATGAGCAGTTCTTC. The chain has TRBV29-1 and TRBJ2-5; D perhaps matches TRBD2 (6 bases). TRBJ2-1 explains the end of the DNA better; the J call may be wrong. Looked up from germline, CDR1 is SQVTM and CDR2 is ANQGSEA. The CDR3 has 11 amino acids.

This sequence joins TRBV13 and TRBJ2-3; 8 nucleotides align to TRBD2. The junction had 3 bases not matched to a gene; V was cut back by 0 bases and J by 7 bases. Germline V gives CDR1 PRHDT, CDR2 FYEKMQ (reference sequence). CDR3 length equals 14 residues. In DNA, the CDR3 is TGTGCCAGCAGCTTAGGCGGGAGGGTGAATACGCAGTATTTT. Its protein is CASSLGGRVNTQYF.

The CDR3 DNA is TGTGCCAGCAGCTTGACACGAACCGGGGGGGAGCAGTTCTTC. This encodes CASSLTRTGGEQFF. The rearrangement links TRBV11-2 to TRBJ2-7, with 7 bases lining up with TRBD2. The closer fit of TRBJ2-1 to the DNA end suggests the J call may be wrong. The germline CDR1 and CDR2 sequences are SGHAT and FQNNGV. The CDR3 length is 14 residues.

Many counts were recorded for this clonotype. J is TRBJ1-1 and V is TRBV20-1; the D gene is possibly TRBD1 (5 bases). The germline gives CDR1 DFQATT, CDR2 SNEGSKA (reference sequence). The CDR3 runs to 14 residues. V lost 0 bases, J lost 1 base, and 9 bases lay in between. The CDR3 DNA follows: TGCAGTGCTAGAGATCAGGGCAGGAACACTGAAGCTTTCTTT. Encoded protein: CSARDQGRNTEAFF.

This rearrangement joins TRBV20-1 to TRBJ1-2; no clear D. This CDR3 is built from 13 residues. Germline-derived CDR1 and CDR2 are DFQATT and SNEGSKA (reference sequence). V lost 3 bases, J lost 6 bases, and 14 bases lay in between. The CDR3 DNA follows: TGCAGTGCTAGTGTCCGGGGTGGAGATGGCTACACCTTC. It codes for CSASVRGGDGYTF.

This chain uses TRBV7-6 with TRBJ2-2; 10 bases line up with TRBD2. Germline CDR1 SGHVS, CDR2 FNYEAQ. This CDR3 is built from 15 residues. After removal of 2 bases from V and 3 bases from J, the junction contained 0 bases not matched to a gene. In DNA, the CDR3 is TGTGCCAGCAGCTTAACTAGCGGGGACACCGGGGAGCTGTTTTTT. Translation gives CASSLTSGDTGELFF. The entire variable domain, with the rest obtained from reference TRBV7-6 and TRBJ2-2, is as follows: GAGVSQSPRYKVTKRGQDVALRCDPISGHVSLYWYRQALGQGPEFLTYFNYEAQQDKSGLPNDRFSAERPEGSISTLTIQRTEQRDSAMYRCASSLTSGDTGELFFGEGSRLTVL.

There are many counts of this clonotype. Written as DNA, the CDR3 is TGTGCCAGCAGTCTCGGACTAGCGGGAGCCCAAGAGACCCAGTACTTC. This encodes CASSLGLAGAQETQYF. This chain uses TRBV7-2 with TRBJ2-5, with 13 bases aligning to TRBD2. In germline, CDR1 is SGHTA, CDR2 FQGNSA. This CDR3 has 16 amino acids. The trim removed 6 bases at V and 1 base at J, leaving 5 bases unmatched.

CDR3 in DNA: TGTGCCAGCAGCTTCCTAGCGGGGGGATCTCAAGAGACCCAGTACTTC. It yields the protein CASSFLAGGSQETQYF. The genes are TRBV11-2 and TRBJ2-5; 11 nucleotides match TRBD2. The CDR3 extends over 16 amino acids. Germline trimming cut 3 bases from V and 2 bases from J; bases unmatched to any gene: 5. Germline V gene lookup returns CDR1 SGHAT and CDR2 FQNNGV.

The rearrangement uses TRBV10-3 and TRBJ2-1; 9 bases are a match to TRBD2. The length of the CDR3 is 14 residues. Unmatched junction bases numbered 9, after V lost 6 bases and J lost 9 bases. CDR1 and CDR2 from the germline V gene are ENHRY and SYGVKD. The CDR3 region is CAIREAAGGSEQFF. In DNA, the CDR3 is TGTGCCATCAGGGAAGCGGCGGGAGGGAGTGAGCAGTTCTTC.

Here the CDR3 DNA reads TGTGCCAGCACACCCAGGGAGCAGGGTCAGCCCCAGCATTTT. It encodes CASTPREQGQPQHF. V and J are TRBV6-1 and TRBJ1-5; maybe TRBD1 (5 bases). Deletions cut 7 bases from V and 6 bases from J, with 16 bases between. Germline V gene lookup returns CDR1 MNHNS and CDR2 SASEGT. The CDR3 consists of 14 residues.

In this sample, this clonotype turned up a few times. The rearrangement links TRBV14 to TRBJ1-2; the D gene is possibly TRBD1 (6 bases). CDR1 and CDR2 from the germline V gene are SGHDN and FVKESK. The CDR3 runs to 14 residues. V was trimmed by 2 bases and J by 2 bases, leaving 9 bases between them. CDR3 DNA sequence: TGTGCCAGCAGCCAAACCGGACAGAACTATGGCTACACCTTC. As protein: CASSQTGQNYGYTF.

This chain uses TRBV7-2 with TRBJ2-5; D remains ambiguous. The germline V gene encodes CDR1 SGHTA and CDR2 FQGNSA. Trimming took 2 bases from V and 2 from J, leaving 12 bases between them. The CDR3 is 15 residues long. CDR3 nucleotide sequence: TGTGCCAGCAGCTTACGACTCACGGGTCAAGAGACCCAGTACTTC. Its protein product is CASSLRLTGQETQYF.

This chain uses TRBV29-1 with TRBJ2-3, with TRBD2 matching 7 bases. The CDR3 has 15 residues. The V and J ends lost 7 bases and 2 bases, in that order; junction bases with no gene match: 12. Germline V gene sequence: CDR1 SQVTM, CDR2 ANQGSEA. The CDR3 loop is CSGISSGDFTDTQYF. For the CDR3, the DNA is TGCAGCGGGATCTCCAGCGGGGACTTCACAGATACGCAGTATTTT.

V usage is TRBV12-3 or TRBV12-4 and J usage is TRBJ2-3; 7 nucleotides line up with TRBD2. Trimming took 5 bases from V and 15 from J; bases not matched to a gene: 17. The CDR3 runs to 14 residues. In DNA form, the CDR3 reads TGTGCCAGCAGTCGCAGCGGGGTCGCAGATACGGAATATTTT. This gives the protein CASSRSGVADTEYF.

The rearrangement joins TRBV5-1 to TRBJ2-1, with TRBD2 as a possible D gene (6 bases). The germline CDR1 and CDR2 sequences are SGHRS and YFSETQ. Trimming took 0 bases from V and 5 from J, leaving 9 bases between them. This CDR3 region has 14 residues. CDR3 sequence reads: CASSLGPGDNEQFF. The CDR3 nucleotides are TGCGCCAGCAGCTTGGGACCGGGAGACAATGAGCAGTTCTTC.

The rearrangement uses TRBV4-3 and TRBJ2-4, with D perhaps matching TRBD2 (5 bases). The V and J ends lost 4 bases and 6 bases respectively, with 16 bases between them. This CDR3 spans 15 amino acids. Germline V gene data show CDR1 as LGHNA and CDR2 as YSLEER. The CDR3 loop reads CASSLNRGSGNIQYF. CDR3 nucleotide sequence: TGCGCCAGCAGCCTCAACCGAGGGAGCGGAAACATTCAGTACTTC.

In the case of this clonotype: One junction end disagrees with the germline gene, perhaps due to a read error. V usage is TRBV27 and J usage is TRBJ2-3; 7 nucleotides align to TRBD1. Germline V lookup: CDR1 MNHEY, CDR2 SMNVEV (reference sequence). The CDR3 runs to 16 residues. CDR3 region: CASSLRTGPSTDAQYF. Written as DNA, the CDR3 is TGTGCCAGCAGTTTAAGGACAGGCCCTAGCACAGATGCGCAGTATTTT.

This clonotype was seen more than once but under ten times. The V call is TRBV7-8, the J call TRBJ1-2; no firm D call. The CDR3 is made up of 15 amino acids. CDR1 is SGHVS and CDR2 is FQNEAQ in the germline V gene. V was trimmed by 6 bases and J by 4 bases, leaving 18 bases between them. The CDR3 reads CASSYQRTVGYGYTF. For the CDR3, the DNA is TGTGCCAGCAGTTACCAAAGGACCGTCGGCTATGGCTACACCTTC.

The V gene is TRBV28, the J gene TRBJ2-5; D remains unclear. With the DNA end fitting TRBJ2-1 better, the J assignment may be wrong. The CDR3 spans 13 residues. The germline V gene has CDR1 MDHEN and CDR2 SYDVKM. The DNA for the CDR3 is TGTGCCAGCAGGAAAATTAGGCGAGGTGAGCAGTTCTTC. Residues: CASRKIRRGEQFF.

V and J are TRBV5-1 and TRBJ2-3; 13 positions agree with TRBD2. Germline V gene sequence: CDR1 SGHRS, CDR2 YFSETQ. CDR3 length equals 17 residues. With V trimmed by 3 bases and J by 4 bases, 8 bases remained unmatched. The CDR3: CASSSTILAGGPDTQYF. For the CDR3, the DNA is TGCGCCAGCAGCTCTACAATACTAGCGGGAGGGCCAGATACGCAGTATTTT.

The chain is built from TRBV5-1 and TRBJ1-4; TRBD1 might be the D (6 bases). Germline V gene lookup returns CDR1 SGHRS and CDR2 YFSETQ. The CDR3 contains 15 residues. V was trimmed by 0 bases and J by 7 bases, leaving 13 bases between them. The CDR3 sequence: CASSLALGASEKLFF. As DNA, the CDR3 is TGCGCCAGCAGCTTGGCCTTGGGGGCGTCTGAAAAACTGTTTTTT.